This TCR beta chain was profiled in a study of cytomegalovirus exposure and HLA in healthy donors. General study points: As immune exposure information, only CMV serostatus was available.

In germline, CDR1 is SQVTM, CDR2 ANQGSEA. Trimming pared 4 bases from V and 1 base from J, leaving 10 bases between. This CDR3 spans 13 amino acids. Of note for this clone: The antigen remains undetermined. The identical CDR3 is also encoded by other nucleotide sequences in the sample.

With 60 Vbeta and 13 Jbeta primers, the PCR was carried out. TCRdb's copy holds only in-frame clones and misses some; the assay was immunoSEQ multiplex PCR. The sample lists about 190,000 clones, roughly 78% occurring once. The sequence was collected from a boy aged 5-17 years in good health and CMV-seronegative. The material sequenced was PBMCs. This chain joins TRBV29-1 and TRBJ1-1, with D unresolved. CDR3 in amino acids: CSVAWGGNTEAFF. DNA for the CDR3: TGCAGCGTTGCCTGGGGAGGGAACACTGAAGCTTTCTTT.